This paragraph reports one T cell receptor (beta chain). Its cognate antigen is unknown. With 8 bases removed from V and 8 bases from J, the gap between germline ends came to 18 bases. Germline values: CDR1 LGHDT, CDR2 YNNKEL (reference sequence). CDR3 length equals 13 residues. For the second PCR, which ran for about 7 to 11 cycles, a sample-barcoded 5' primer and a J-beta primer mix were used. Unique molecular identifiers of 12 random nucleotides labeled each cDNA. In TCRdb, the 5' RACE reads were re-called with MiXCR into one record per CDR3 protein. The data show more than 900,000 distinct CDR3 sequences, with around 29% seen just once and approximately 10% held by the top ten. The data originate from a study of blood T cells in healthy people across ages. Regarding the study as a whole: Fewer expanded clones and more diversity marked long-lived versus aged donors.

These records were also assigned to another study, of T cells of mothers and their children.

Material: blood. This clonotype was obtained from a woman in her thirties or forties in good health. The gene calls are TRBV3-1 and TRBJ1-2; no clear D gene. CDR3 nucleotide sequence: TGTGCCAGCCACTCGGGCCCGTGGGAGGGCTACACCTTC. Translated, it gives CASHSGPWEGYTF.